The sequence of this T cell receptor beta chain was determined in a study of blood T cells in healthy people across ages. This clonotype was counted between two and nine times. Alongside a J-beta primer mix, a sample-barcoded 5' primer served in a second PCR lasting about 7 to 11 cycles. Using its own MiXCR run on the 5' RACE reads, TCRdb lists one record per CDR3 protein. The repertoire includes 600,000 to 650,000 distinct CDR3 sequences, 45% to 65% of them detected once, and around 37% sits in the top ten. The sequenced material came from blood. The sequence was collected from a man between 60 and 75 years old in good health.

CDR3 in amino acids: CAISDYMGRSAKNIQYF. The CDR3 coding sequence is TGTGCCATCAGTGATTATATGGGACGTTCAGCCAAAAACATTCAGTACTTC. This chain links TRBV10-3 with TRBJ2-4, with D perhaps being TRBD1 or TRBD2 (5 bases each). Germline V gene lookup returns CDR1 ENHRY and CDR2 SYGVKD. Trimming stripped 3 bases from V and 0 bases from J, with 15 bases between. The CDR3 is made up of 17 amino acids.